A single sample gave rise to the 20 T cell receptor beta chains below, sequenced in a study of T-cell memory formation after mild COVID-19. TCRdb independently ran MiXCR on the 5' RACE reads; one entry per CDR3 protein. This table holds 120,000 or so distinct CDR3 sequences, approximately 15% found once. Sequenced sample: PBMCs or a T cell subset sorted from them (not recorded which). Source of these receptors: an adult woman who had mild COVID-19 (a few samples of this study predate the infection). Cell type and time point are not known.

V usage is TRBV18 and J usage is TRBJ2-3; a possible D gene is TRBD2 (7 bases). V was pared by 0 bases and J by 6 bases, with 16 bases between. This CDR3 spans 16 amino acids. Germline-derived CDR1 and CDR2 are KGHSH and LQKENI. The CDR3 region is CASSPPGAGARDTQYF. CDR3 nucleotide sequence: TGTGCCAGCTCACCACCCGGTGCGGGGGCACGGGATACGCAGTATTTT. The full variable domain, with the rest looked up from reference TRBV18 and TRBJ2-3, is NAGVMQNPRHLVRRRGQEARLRCSPMKGHSHVYWYRQLPEEGLKFMVYLQKENIIDESGMPKERFSAEFPKEGPSILRIQQVVRGDSAAYFCASSPPGAGARDTQYFGPGTRLTVL.

This clonotype has just a few counts. The chain recombines TRBV29-1 with TRBJ2-4, with D possibly being TRBD1 (6 bases). The germline V and J ends were trimmed by 3 bases and 9 bases, with 15 bases remaining between them. This CDR3 is built from 13 residues. Germline V gives CDR1 SQVTM, CDR2 ANQGSEA. CDR3 in amino acids: CSVDPGQNGIQYF. CDR3 sequence (DNA): TGCAGCGTTGACCCCGGACAGAACGGCATTCAGTACTTC.

There are a few counts of this clonotype. V gene TRBV20-1 combines with J gene TRBJ2-4; D perhaps matches TRBD1 (5 bases). This CDR3 is 13 amino acids long. From germline, CDR1 is DFQATT and CDR2 SNEGSKA (reference sequence). V lost 5 bases and J lost 7, with 15 bases in between. CDR3 sequence: CSASGRAENIQYF. CDR3 nucleotides: TGCAGTGCTTCGGGCAGGGCGGAGAACATTCAGTACTTC.

Notes on this clonotype: This may be a read error, as it is one base from a much larger clone. No conserved phenylalanine or tryptophan is present at the end of the CDR3, so a read error is the likely explanation. Because the CDR3's place on the DNA is in doubt, the DNA is left out and the CDR3 is given as listed by TCRdb. The J gene is TRBJ2-7, the V gene TRBV29-1; TRBD1, the table's D call, was not compared with the DNA. Looked up from germline, CDR1 is SQVTM and CDR2 is ANQGSEA. The CDR3 length equals 9 residues, ends included. CDR3 amino acids: CSVGGDPML.

This clonotype showed up just a few times. The V and J genes are TRBV12-3 or TRBV12-4 and TRBJ2-7, with 7 bases aligning to TRBD2. CDR3 length: 15 amino acids. J gave up 4 bases and V 4 bases, and 10 bases lay outside the gene matches. The DNA for the CDR3 is TGTGCCAGCAGTTCCCGAGGCGGGAGTCATTACGAGCAGTACTTC. Translation: CASSSRGGSHYEQYF.

The chain employs TRBV3-1 and TRBJ2-5; maybe TRBD1 (5 bases). Deletions cut 2 bases from V and 1 base from J, with 11 bases between. The germline gives CDR1 LGHDT, CDR2 YNNKEL (reference sequence). The length of the CDR3 is 15 residues. The DNA of the CDR3 is TGTGCCAGCAGCCAACAGGGAAGATCCCAAGAGACCCAGTACTTC. This sequence encodes CASSQQGRSQETQYF.

This chain connects TRBV3-1 to TRBJ1-2; D remains ambiguous. CDR1 and CDR2 from the germline V gene are LGHDT and YNNKEL (reference sequence). V was shortened by 1 base and J by 8 bases, with 11 bases between the two germline ends. The CDR3 contains 13 residues. The CDR3 bases are TGTGCCAGCAGCCAAGGGGTTCTTCAGGGCTACACCTTC. Amino acids: CASSQGVLQGYTF.

The chain is built from TRBV29-1 and TRBJ2-7; D is unclear. The CDR3 has 12 amino acids. Looked up from germline, CDR1 is SQVTM and CDR2 is ANQGSEA. Trimming shortened V by 5 bases and J by 6 bases, and 14 bases separated the two germline ends. The CDR3 loop is CSVKNHPGEQYF. For the CDR3, the DNA is TGCAGCGTTAAAAACCACCCTGGCGAGCAGTACTTC.

In its sample, this clonotype was seen a few times. The chain combines TRBV5-6 with TRBJ1-4, with 9 bases matching TRBD1. CDR3 length: 14 amino acids. V shed 4 bases, J shed 3 bases, and the junction held 1 base outside the gene matches. CDR1 and CDR2 from the germline V gene are SGHDT and YYEEEE. As DNA, the CDR3 is TGTGCCAGCAGCACAGGGGGCCCTAATGAAAAACTGTTTTTT. This codes for CASSTGGPNEKLFF.

This clonotype has only a few counts. The V and J genes are TRBV5-1 and TRBJ2-7; tentatively, D is TRBD2 (5 bases). The CDR3 has 15 residues. With 1 base removed from V and 7 bases from J, the gap between germline ends came to 18 bases. CDR1 and CDR2 (germline): SGHRS, YFSETQ. CDR3 loop: CASSLTAVDSGEQYF. CDR3 bases: TGCGCCAGCAGCTTGACGGCAGTAGATTCGGGGGAGCAGTACTTC.

This clonotype was detected only a few times. This rearrangement joins TRBV4-3 to TRBJ1-4; D is ambiguous. Germline loops: CDR1 LGHNA, CDR2 YSLEER. The germline V and J ends were trimmed by 0 bases and 8 bases, with 16 bases remaining between them. The length of the CDR3 is 16 residues. The CDR3 loop reads CASSQDLSGSREKLFF. CDR3 nucleotides: TGCGCCAGCAGCCAAGATCTTTCGGGCAGCCGGGAAAAACTGTTTTTT.

The chain links TRBV27 to TRBJ2-7; D possibly corresponds to TRBD1 (6 bases). The CDR3 loop spans 14 amino acids. CDR1 and CDR2 (germline): MNHEY, SMNVEV (reference sequence). Trimming cost V 8 bases and J 6 bases, with 20 bases left between them. CDR3 residues: CASGQWGSPVEQYF. The CDR3 DNA follows: TGTGCCAGCGGACAGTGGGGGAGCCCTGTCGAGCAGTACTTC.

This chain links TRBV15 with TRBJ1-1, with D maybe TRBD1 (5 bases). V dropped 0 bases and J dropped 4 bases, with 9 bases sitting between them. This CDR3 is 14 amino acids long. Per germline, CDR1 LNHNV and CDR2 YYDKDF (reference sequence). CDR3 loop: CATSRDMGRTEAFF. In nucleotides, the CDR3 is TGTGCCACCAGCAGAGATATGGGGCGCACTGAAGCTTTCTTT.

This clonotype turned up a few times. V usage is TRBV6-1 and J usage is TRBJ2-1; 8 bases agree with TRBD2. Trimming took 8 bases from V and 4 from J; bases not matched to a gene: 7. There are 14 residues in the CDR3. Germline values: CDR1 MNHNS, CDR2 SASEGT. Here the CDR3 reads CASGGSGAYNEQFF. The CDR3 DNA sequence: TGTGCCAGCGGGGGTAGCGGGGCTTACAATGAGCAGTTCTTC.

This clonotype was detected only a few times. J is TRBJ1-2 and V is TRBV5-1; 9 positions agree with TRBD1. This CDR3 spans 16 amino acids. CDR1 and CDR2 from the germline V gene are SGHRS and YFSETQ. Germline trimming cut 7 bases from V and 6 bases from J; bases unmatched to any gene: 16. In nucleotides, the CDR3 is TGCGCCAGCTTGCCTGGAGATTCGGGACAGGGCCATGGCTACACCTTC. It translates to CASLPGDSGQGHGYTF.

This clonotype was counted between two and nine times. The gene calls are TRBV11-2 and TRBJ2-1; TRBD1 matches 10 bases. The CDR3 contains 15 residues. Germline CDR1 and CDR2: SGHAT and FQNNGV. V lost 5 bases, J lost 7 bases, and 8 bases stayed unmatched. The CDR3 here is CASSPSTGGINEQFF. In nucleotides, the CDR3 is TGTGCCAGCAGCCCCTCGACAGGGGGCATAAATGAGCAGTTCTTC.

The sample holds many counts of this clonotype. The chain combines TRBV5-5 with TRBJ1-5; the match to TRBD1 covers 7 bases. Germline V gene lookup returns CDR1 SGHKS and CDR2 YYEKEE (reference sequence). This CDR3 contains 14 residues. The V segment lost 2 bases and the J segment 3 bases; nucleotides outside the gene matches: 2. The CDR3 loop is CASSFGTDNQPQHF. CDR3 DNA: TGTGCCAGCAGCTTCGGGACAGACAATCAGCCCCAGCATTTT.

This clonotype has just a few counts. The genes are TRBV4-1 and TRBJ2-1; the D gene is possibly TRBD1 (5 bases). The CDR3 has 14 residues. The V end was cut by 6 bases, the J end by 4 bases, with 13 bases between. Germline-derived CDR1 and CDR2 are MGHRA and YSYEKL. CDR3 protein: CASRSQGTYNEQFF. The CDR3, as DNA: TGCGCCAGCAGGTCCCAGGGCACTTACAATGAGCAGTTCTTC.

The rearrangement uses TRBV6-2 or TRBV6-3 and TRBJ2-7; D remains ambiguous. The CDR3 has 13 residues. V gave up 5 bases and J gave up 8 bases, with 16 bases separating them. Germline assignment: CDR1 MNHEY and CDR2 SVGEGT. This chain's CDR3 is CASSKTPRVKQYF. The CDR3 DNA reads TGTGCCAGCAGTAAAACCCCTCGGGTGAAGCAGTACTTC.

This clonotype was found a few times. The J gene is TRBJ2-2, the V gene TRBV4-1; 7 bases agree with TRBD1. The CDR3 loop spans 16 amino acids. The ends lost 0 bases at V and 5 bases at J; junction bases unmatched: 6. Germline V gene data show CDR1 as MGHRA and CDR2 as YSYEKL. CDR3 DNA sequence: TGCGCCAGCAGCCAAGAAGGTCAGGGGGTAACCGGGGAGCTGTTTTTT. Translating gives CASSQEGQGVTGELFF.